Presented here are 25 T cell receptor beta chains from one specimen sequenced in a study of cytomegalovirus exposure and HLA in healthy donors. In the PCR, 60 Vbeta and 13 Jbeta primers were used. Some clones are missing from TCRdb's copy, which holds only in-frame ones; the method was immunoSEQ multiplex PCR. Of 120,000 to 150,000 clones detected, approximately 86% appear once; the ten largest clones hold around 0.54%. Sequencing was performed on PBMCs. These receptors all stem from a woman in her thirties or forties in good health and CMV-seronegative.

The V and J genes are TRBV18 and TRBJ2-5; D gene ambiguous. Germline V lookup: CDR1 KGHSH, CDR2 LQKENI. This CDR3 is built from 12 residues. The V gene lost 2 bases and the J gene lost 4 bases, with 5 bases spanning the gap. As DNA, the CDR3 is TGTGCCAGCTCACCAAGAGGAGAGACCCAGTACTTC. It specifies CASSPRGETQYF.

A word on this clone: One end of the junction does not line up with germline, which may come from a read error. This chain uses TRBV7-7 with TRBJ2-3; weak D call: TRBD2 (5 bases). The CDR3 is 17 residues long. Germline values: CDR1 SSHAT, CDR2 FNYEAQ (reference sequence). CDR3 loop: CASSLDAGGPSTDTQYF. Written as DNA, the CDR3 is TGTGCTAGCAGCTTAGACGCGGGCGGTCCTAGCACAGATACGCAGTATTTT.

The gene calls are TRBV7-7 and TRBJ2-2, with 9 bases lining up with TRBD2. Germline V lookup: CDR1 SSHAT, CDR2 FNYEAQ (reference sequence). CDR3 length equals 18 residues. The V gene end was trimmed by 5 bases and the J gene end by 2 bases; junction bases not matched to a gene: 12. CDR3 amino acids: CASSPQRKTSGNTGELFF. In nucleotides, the CDR3 is TGTGCCAGCAGCCCCCAACGAAAGACTAGCGGAAACACCGGGGAGCTGTTTTTT.

This clone was detected only a few times. The V and J genes are TRBV25-1 and TRBJ2-2, with TRBD2 matching 9 bases. CDR1 and CDR2 from the germline V gene are MGHDK and SYGVNS. This CDR3 has 15 residues. Losses at the gene ends were 3 bases for V and 6 bases for J; bases not matched to a gene: 5. CDR3 protein: CASSEVAGAAGELFF. The DNA of the CDR3 is TGTGCCAGCAGTGAGGTAGCGGGAGCGGCCGGGGAGCTGTTTTTT.

The V and J genes are TRBV11-3 and TRBJ2-2; D is uncertain. Germline V lookup: CDR1 SGHNT, CDR2 YENEEA. V gave up 2 bases and J gave up 1 base, with 2 bases separating them. The CDR3 length is 13 residues. This CDR3 reads CASSLRNTGELFF. Here the CDR3 DNA reads TGTGCCAGCAGCTTACGGAACACCGGGGAGCTGTTTTTT.

In the case of this clone: Other DNA sequences in this sample translate to the same CDR3. The gene calls are TRBV29-1 and TRBJ2-3, with TRBD2 matching over 10 bases. The germline gives CDR1 SQVTM, CDR2 ANQGSEA. This CDR3 contains 14 residues. J gave up 3 bases and V 4 bases, and 4 bases lay outside the gene matches. CDR3 in DNA: TGCAGCGTTGGGGCTAGCGGGAGTACAGATACGCAGTATTTT. This encodes CSVGASGSTDTQYF.

The chain links TRBV12-1 to TRBJ2-5; the table's D call TRBD2 went unverified against the DNA. The assigned J gene may be wrong: the sequence end matches TRBJ2-7 better. TRBV12-1 is assigned pseudogene status. The CDR3 loop spans 16 amino acids. Written as DNA, the CDR3 is TGTGCCAGCACCTCGGCGGGCTGGACTAGCTCCTACGAGCAGTACTTC. This codes for CASTSAGWTSSYEQYF.

The genes are TRBV5-1 and TRBJ2-3; D unresolved. The V and J ends lost 3 bases and 6 bases respectively, with 5 bases between them. The germline V gene has CDR1 SGHRS and CDR2 YFSETQ. The CDR3 has 11 residues. CDR3 sequence: CASSSADTQYF. In DNA form, the CDR3 reads TGCGCCAGCAGCTCCGCGGATACGCAGTATTTT.

The rearrangement links TRBV7-9 to TRBJ1-2; D unresolved. From germline, CDR1 is SEHNR and CDR2 FQNEAQ (reference sequence). The CDR3 has 13 residues. V was shortened by 7 bases and J by 4 bases, with 13 bases between the two germline ends. The DNA for the CDR3 is TGTGCCAGCACCCTGACTGAGAGCTATGGCTACACCTTC. Amino acid sequence: CASTLTESYGYTF.

The chain uses TRBV10-3 and TRBJ2-2, with TRBD2 matching 13 bases. Unmatched junction bases numbered 6, after V lost 4 bases and J lost 1 base. Germline V CDR1 and CDR2: ENHRY, SYGVKD. The CDR3 is made up of 18 amino acids. The CDR3 DNA reads TGTGCCATCAGTGCCGGGACTAGCGGGATCAAGAACACCGGGGAGCTGTTTTTT. It encodes CAISAGTSGIKNTGELFF.

The chain joins TRBV19 to TRBJ2-7; 11 bases are a match to TRBD2. The CDR3 is made up of 16 amino acids. V shed 4 bases and J 4 bases; nucleotides not matched to a gene: 9. Looked up from germline, CDR1 is LNHDA and CDR2 is SQIVND (reference sequence). The CDR3 region is CASSTLAGGQVYEQYF. DNA of the CDR3: TGTGCCAGTAGTACCTTAGCGGGAGGGCAGGTATACGAGCAGTACTTC.

The chain employs TRBV7-2 and TRBJ2-5; D may be TRBD2 (6 bases). The end of the DNA fits TRBJ2-7 better, so the J call may be wrong. The CDR3 is 17 amino acids. CDR1 and CDR2 from the germline V gene are SGHTA and FQGNSA. The CDR3 sequence is CASSFTLLGGTNYEQYF. The CDR3 region has the DNA TGTGCCAGCAGCTTTACCCTCTTGGGCGGGACCAACTACGAGCAGTACTTC.

The rearrangement uses TRBV4-1 and TRBJ1-5; D call uncertain. Trimming shortened V by 1 base and J by 1 base, and 8 bases separated the two germline ends. Per the germline V gene, CDR1 is MGHRA and CDR2 is YSYEKL. This CDR3 region has 15 residues. CDR3 nucleotide sequence: TGCGCCAGCAGCCAAGTCTCAGCGAGCAATCAGCCCCAGCATTTT. Protein product: CASSQVSASNQPQHF.

The chain links TRBV9 to TRBJ2-7; no clear D. Trimming removed 2 bases at V and 5 bases at J, with 17 bases between. In germline, CDR1 is SGDLS, CDR2 YYNGEE. The CDR3 totals 15 residues. In DNA, the CDR3 is TGTGCCAGCAGCGTGAATTGGGCCTCAGGTCACGAGCAGTACTTC. It specifies CASSVNWASGHEQYF.

The rearrangement links TRBV27 to TRBJ2-3; 8 positions agree with TRBD2. CDR1 and CDR2 from the germline V gene are MNHEY and SMNVEV (reference sequence). CDR3 length: 15 amino acids. V lost 3 bases and J lost 6; bases outside the gene matches: 8. CDR3 nucleotide sequence: TGTGCCAGCAGTTTCAGCGGGAGCTACGGCGATACGCAGTATTTT. Protein sequence: CASSFSGSYGDTQYF.

The chain links TRBV6-1 to TRBJ1-5, with no clear D. Looked up from germline, CDR1 is MNHNS and CDR2 is SASEGT. V was pared by 3 bases and J by 5 bases, with 8 bases between. The CDR3 extends over 13 amino acids. CDR3 residues: CASSESGYQPQHF. The CDR3 coding sequence is TGTGCCAGCAGTGAGTCAGGTTATCAGCCCCAGCATTTT.

The chain joins TRBV25-1 to TRBJ2-1; D is uncertain. The V end lost 2 bases, the J end lost 0 bases, and 8 bases lay between the germline ends. Germline-derived CDR1 and CDR2 are MGHDK and SYGVNS. There are 15 residues in the CDR3. The CDR3 loop reads CASSEKWSSYNEQFF. CDR3 DNA sequence: TGTGCCAGCAGTGAAAAGTGGAGCTCCTACAATGAGCAGTTCTTC.

The chain recombines TRBV2 with TRBJ1-1, with D possibly being TRBD1 (5 bases). The germline CDR1 and CDR2 sequences are SNHLY and FYNNEI. Trimming took off 3 bases at V and 13 bases at J, with 15 bases between the two ends. CDR3 length: 12 residues. The CDR3 sequence: CASSDLPGRGFF. The DNA for the CDR3 is TGTGCCAGCAGTGACTTGCCAGGGAGGGGTTTCTTT.

The chain uses TRBV5-4 and TRBJ1-2; 9 nucleotides match TRBD1. The CDR3 consists of 17 residues. Per germline, CDR1 SGHNT and CDR2 YYREEE (reference sequence). Losses at the gene ends were 0 bases for V and 5 bases for J; bases not matched to a gene: 11. CDR3 bases: TGTGCCAGCAGCTTGGCGACAGGGGGATTGATTACGTATGGCTACACCTTC. The encoded protein is CASSLATGGLITYGYTF.

This clone was observed a single time. The V call is TRBV10-3, the J call TRBJ2-7; 7 bases fit TRBD2. CDR1 and CDR2 from the germline V gene are ENHRY and SYGVKD. CDR3 size: 16 residues. V was pared by 4 bases and J by 0 bases, with 9 bases of the junction left unmatched. CDR3 in amino acids: CAISGGRAGDSYEQYF. The CDR3 bases are TGTGCCATCAGTGGGGGGAGGGCGGGGGACTCCTACGAGCAGTACTTC.

This chain links TRBV28 with TRBJ2-7; D perhaps matches TRBD1 (5 bases). Germline CDR1 and CDR2: MDHEN and SYDVKM. V was clipped by 5 bases and J by 4 bases, with 18 bases between them. The CDR3 is 15 residues long. CDR3: CASSILTENRYEQYF. CDR3 sequence (DNA): TGTGCCAGCAGTATCTTGACAGAAAATCGGTACGAGCAGTACTTC.

V and J are TRBV6-6 and TRBJ2-1; tentative D call: TRBD1 (5 bases). The CDR3 has 15 amino acids. Germline lookup yields CDR1 MNHNY and CDR2 SVGAGI (reference sequence). Trimming removed 5 bases from V and 6 bases from J, with 17 bases in between. In DNA form, the CDR3 reads TGTGCCAGCAGTGATCCAGGGAAGCCCCCCAATGAGCAGTTCTTC. As protein: CASSDPGKPPNEQFF.

This chain uses TRBV6-5 with TRBJ2-7; TRBD1 is a possible D gene (7 bases). CDR1 MNHEY and CDR2 SVGAGI come from the germline V gene. This CDR3 spans 16 amino acids. The V gene lost 3 bases and the J gene lost 6 bases, with 21 bases spanning the gap. CDR3 protein: CASSYARQGGTLEQYF. CDR3 DNA: TGTGCCAGCAGTTATGCCAGACAGGGAGGTACTCTCGAGCAGTACTTC.

This rearrangement joins TRBV11-3 to TRBJ2-3; TRBD2 matches at 7 bases. Germline V gene sequence: CDR1 SGHNT, CDR2 YENEEA. V was clipped by 0 bases and J by 6 bases; unmatched bases: 12. The CDR3 loop spans 17 amino acids. The CDR3 loop reads CASSLDLREWVSDTQYF. The CDR3 nucleotides read TGTGCCAGCAGCTTAGATCTGCGGGAGTGGGTTTCGGATACGCAGTATTTT. The variable domain in full, completed from reference TRBV11-3 and TRBJ2-3, reads EAGVVQSPRYKIIEKKQPVAFWCNPISGHNTLYWYLQNLGQGPELLIRYENEEAVDDSQLPKDRFSAERLKGVDSTLKIQPAELGDSAVYLCASSLDLREWVSDTQYFGPGTRLTVL.

The V and J genes are TRBV5-4 and TRBJ2-3; 8 nucleotides align to TRBD2. This CDR3 has 17 amino acids. Germline loops: CDR1 SGHNT, CDR2 YYREEE (reference sequence). The ends lost 1 base at V and 5 bases at J; junction bases unmatched: 12. CDR3 in DNA: TGTGCCAGCAGCTTGCCACCGTTAAAAGCGGGAGAAGATACGCAGTATTTT. The encoded protein is CASSLPPLKAGEDTQYF.